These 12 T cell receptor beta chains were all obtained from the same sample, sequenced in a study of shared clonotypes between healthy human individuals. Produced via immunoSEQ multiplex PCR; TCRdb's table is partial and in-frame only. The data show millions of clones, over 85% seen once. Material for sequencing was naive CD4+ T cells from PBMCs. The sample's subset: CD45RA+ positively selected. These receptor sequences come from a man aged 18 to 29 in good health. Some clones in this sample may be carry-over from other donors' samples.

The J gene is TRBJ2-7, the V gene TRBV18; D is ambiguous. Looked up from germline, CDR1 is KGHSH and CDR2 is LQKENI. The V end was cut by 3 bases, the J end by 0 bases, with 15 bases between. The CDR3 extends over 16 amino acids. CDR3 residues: CASSPVLAVSSYEQYF. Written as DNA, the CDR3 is TGTGCCAGCTCACCGGTCCTGGCAGTAAGCTCCTACGAGCAGTACTTC.

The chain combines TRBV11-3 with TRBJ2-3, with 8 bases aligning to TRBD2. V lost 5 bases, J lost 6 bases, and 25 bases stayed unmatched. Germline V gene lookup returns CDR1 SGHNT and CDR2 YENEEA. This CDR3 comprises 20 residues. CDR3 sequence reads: CASSHPGSVAGLRGEDTQYF. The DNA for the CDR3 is TGTGCCAGCAGCCACCCCGGATCGGTAGCGGGACTACGGGGAGAGGATACGCAGTATTTT.

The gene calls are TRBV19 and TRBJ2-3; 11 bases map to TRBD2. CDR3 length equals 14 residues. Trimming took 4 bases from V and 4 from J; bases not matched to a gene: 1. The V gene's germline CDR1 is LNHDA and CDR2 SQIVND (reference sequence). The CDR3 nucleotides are TGTGCCAGTAGTAATAGCGGGAGGGCAGATACGCAGTATTTT. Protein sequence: CASSNSGRADTQYF. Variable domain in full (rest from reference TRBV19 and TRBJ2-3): DGGITQSPKYLFRKEGQNVTLSCEQNLNHDAMYWYRQDPGQGLRLIYYSQIVNDFQKGDIAEGYSVSREKKESFPLTVTSAQKNPTAFYLCASSNSGRADTQYFGPGTRLTVL.

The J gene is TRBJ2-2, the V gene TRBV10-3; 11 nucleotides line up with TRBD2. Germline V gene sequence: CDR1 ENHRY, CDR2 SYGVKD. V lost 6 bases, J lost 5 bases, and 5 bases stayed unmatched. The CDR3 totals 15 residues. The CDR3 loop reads CAISEGLAVTGELFF. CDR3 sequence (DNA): TGTGCCATCAGCGAGGGACTAGCGGTTACCGGGGAGCTGTTTTTT.

The CDR3 protein is CASSLDRGTSYNEQFF. The CDR3 DNA sequence: TGTGCCAGCAGCTTAGACAGGGGGACGTCCTACAATGAGCAGTTCTTC. J is TRBJ2-1 and V is TRBV5-4; 9 nucleotides match TRBD1. J was trimmed by 1 base and V by 2 bases; bases with no gene match: 4. The CDR3 has 16 amino acids. CDR1 is SGHNT and CDR2 is YYREEE in the germline V gene (reference sequence).

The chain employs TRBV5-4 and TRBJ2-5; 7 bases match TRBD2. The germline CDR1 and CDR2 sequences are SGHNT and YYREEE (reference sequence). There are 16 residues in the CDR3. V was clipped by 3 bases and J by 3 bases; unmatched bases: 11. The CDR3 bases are TGTGCCAGCAGCTCCGGAGGACTAGGAGGGAAAGAGACCCAGTACTTC. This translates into CASSSGGLGGKETQYF.

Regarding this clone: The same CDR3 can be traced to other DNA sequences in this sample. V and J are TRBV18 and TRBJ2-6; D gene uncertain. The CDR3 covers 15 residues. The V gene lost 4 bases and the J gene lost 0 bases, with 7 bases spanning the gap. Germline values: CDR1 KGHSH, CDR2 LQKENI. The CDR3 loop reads CASSRQASGANVLTF. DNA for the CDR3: TGTGCCAGCTCACGACAAGCCTCTGGGGCCAACGTCCTGACTTTC.

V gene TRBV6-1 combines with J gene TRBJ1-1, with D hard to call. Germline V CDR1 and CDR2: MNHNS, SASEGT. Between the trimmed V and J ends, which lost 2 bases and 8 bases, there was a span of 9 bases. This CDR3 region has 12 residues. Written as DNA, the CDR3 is TGTGCCAGCAGTGAAACGCCCCTCGAAGCTTTCTTT. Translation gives CASSETPLEAFF.

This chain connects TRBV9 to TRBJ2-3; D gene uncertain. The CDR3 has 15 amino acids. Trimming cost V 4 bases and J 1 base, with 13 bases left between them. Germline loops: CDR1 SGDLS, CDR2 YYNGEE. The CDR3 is CASSPRTDRTDTQYF. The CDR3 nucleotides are TGTGCCAGCAGCCCTAGGACGGACCGCACAGATACGCAGTATTTT.

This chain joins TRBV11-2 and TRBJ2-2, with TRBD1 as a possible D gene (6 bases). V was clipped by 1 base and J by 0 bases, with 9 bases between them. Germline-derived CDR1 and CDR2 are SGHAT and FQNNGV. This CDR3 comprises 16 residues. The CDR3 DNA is TGTGCCAGCAGCTTAGGTTCAGGGGCGAACACCGGGGAGCTGTTTTTT. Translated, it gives CASSLGSGANTGELFF. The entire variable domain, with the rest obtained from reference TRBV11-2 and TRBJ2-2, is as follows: EAGVAQSPRYKIIEKRQSVAFWCNPISGHATLYWYQQILGQGPKLLIQFQNNGVVDDSQLPKDRFSAERLKGVDSTLKIQPAKLEDSAVYLCASSLGSGANTGELFFGEGSRLTVL.

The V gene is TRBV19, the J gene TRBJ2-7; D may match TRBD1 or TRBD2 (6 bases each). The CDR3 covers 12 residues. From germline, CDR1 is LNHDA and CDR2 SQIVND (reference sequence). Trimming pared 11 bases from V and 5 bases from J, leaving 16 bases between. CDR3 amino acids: CAVRGPGNEQYF. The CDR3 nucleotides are TGTGCCGTCCGGGGGCCGGGAAACGAGCAGTACTTC.

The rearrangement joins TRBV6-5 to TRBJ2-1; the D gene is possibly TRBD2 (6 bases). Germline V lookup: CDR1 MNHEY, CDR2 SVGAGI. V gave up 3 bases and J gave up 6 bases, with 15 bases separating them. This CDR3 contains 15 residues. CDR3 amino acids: CASSYGTPMANEQFF. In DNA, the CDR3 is TGTGCCAGCAGTTATGGGACTCCAATGGCCAATGAGCAGTTCTTC.